This T cell receptor beta chain was identified in a study of T cells in Graves' hyperthyroidism and ophthalmopathy. The wider study: Staff took peripheral blood when the initial diagnosis was made, before any treatment began.

This clonotype was observed many times. The PBMCs studied were ones that came from approximately 9.9 ml fresh peripheral blood. Template material for amplifying TCR beta CDR3 regions consisted of RNA transcripts. With the HTBI primer set, the TCR CDR3 went through a first round of RT-PCR. TCRdb analysed the multiplex PCR reads with MiXCR anew, one entry per CDR3 protein. Of around 340,000 distinct CDR3 sequences listed, roughly 20% are singletons. This TCR was recovered from a woman between 40 and 55 years old with Graves' ophthalmopathy. Input material: blood.

The CDR3: CASSRQGRDIQYF. The CDR3 DNA reads as TGTGCCAGCAGTCGACAGGGTCGAGACATTCAGTACTTC. The chain combines TRBV6-2 or TRBV6-3 with TRBJ2-4; 7 positions agree with TRBD1. The CDR3 length is 13 residues. Germline trimming cut 5 bases from V and 8 bases from J; bases unmatched to any gene: 6. Per germline, CDR1 MNHEY and CDR2 SVGEGT.